A selection of T cell receptor beta chains follows, all from one sample in a study of neoadjuvant anti-PD-1 for oral cavity cancer. Profiling relied on immunoSEQ multiplex PCR, and the TCRdb table lists in-frame clones only, not all of them. The sample lists under 10,000 clones; approximately 62% were seen once. The sample in question was tumor tissue, obtained before nivolumab (anti-PD-1) treatment. These receptors all come from a person between 35 and 79 years old with oral cavity squamous cell carcinoma. The CDR3 runs from the conserved cysteine through the conserved F or W.

j_gene,v_gene,CDR3aa
TRBJ2-5,TRBV15,CATSRGLGQGGLAGGYIQETQYF
TRBJ2-1,TRBV19,CASSIGTSGKNEQFF
TRBJ2-1,TRBV7-8,CASSLGQRGGQFF
TRBJ2-7,TRBV29-1,CSVSWGRLYEQYF
TRBJ2-1,TRBV7-9,CASSDSRILKYEQFF
TRBJ1-1,TRBV6-5,CATLPGQANTEAFF
TRBJ1-4,TRBV7-9,CASSTPPRAEKLFF
TRBJ2-7,TRBV4-1,CASSPITSGRTYEQYF
TRBJ1-2,TRBV9,CASSVAQDLNGYTF
TRBJ1-2,TRBV15,CATSSRTGSGYTF
TRBJ1-2,TRBV23-1,CASSPTGDSGYTF
TRBJ1-2,TRBV5-8,CASSLDTTNYGYTF
TRBJ2-3,TRBV18,CASSPDISTDTQYF
TRBJ2-3,TRBV10-2,CASSDEAGVSTDTQYF
TRBJ1-4,TRBV5-1,CASSPTDREKLFF
TRBJ1-2,TRBV29-1,CSVVAGDGYTF
TRBJ1-5,TRBV7-9,CASSGSGGGPQHF
TRBJ2-7,TRBV11-3,CASSPGTSGGPLYEQYF
TRBJ2-7,TRBV28,CASSLRLEQYF
TRBJ2-1,TRBV28,CASRSLAPNEQFF
TRBJ2-5,TRBV7-8,CASSLPRVLAGGRETQYF
TRBJ2-2,TRBV10-1,CASSENVAGELFF
TRBJ2-1,TRBV6-1,CAIAYEQFF
TRBJ1-1,TRBV6-6,CASSAQGFDTEAFF
TRBJ2-7,TRBV6-5,CASSYSNWGFYEQYF
TRBJ2-1,TRBV11-1,CASSPPGGGWNEQFF
TRBJ1-2,TRBV9,CASSVGGYYGYTF
TRBJ1-2,TRBV28,CASSSPLRDKPYKNYGYTF
TRBJ1-3,TRBV5-1,CASSLGGGNTIYF
TRBJ2-7,TRBV6-1,CASRGQGSVYEQYF
TRBJ2-1,TRBV7-2,CASSLALHNEQFF
TRBJ2-3,TRBV7-2,CASSRGGTGFVDTQYF
TRBJ1-2,TRBV2,CASSEGRNYGYTF
TRBJ2-2,TRBV2,CASSEARTAWNTGELFF
TRBJ2-7,TRBV27,CASTKTGLRATEQYF
TRBJ1-1,TRBV14,CASSQVGGSNTEAFF
TRBJ2-7,TRBV18,CASSPSHEQYF
TRBJ2-3,TRBV18,CASSRDRGTDTQYF
TRBJ2-3,TRBV29-1,CSVLTSTDTQYF
TRBJ1-3,TRBV30,CAWSVTGGNTIYF
TRBJ2-7,TRBV29-1,CSVLQGGGEQYF
TRBJ1-2,TRBV2,CAINRRRGYTF
TRBJ1-2,TRBV19,CASSTRTQRRYGYTF
TRBJ1-2,TRBV19,CASKGTGSYGYTF
TRBJ1-5,TRBV2,CARGGIHSNQPQHF
TRBJ1-4,TRBV7-9,CASSLVFMAGAYEKLFF
TRBJ2-1,TRBV7-2,CASSAGLAGRMGRNEQFF
TRBJ2-3,TRBV5-1,CASSQTGGEVDTQYF